This T cell receptor (beta chain) was captured by sequencing in a study of Graves' ophthalmopathy and Graves' hyperthyroidism. Only newly diagnosed hyperthyroidism patients aged 18 to 65, with under 2 months' duration, were enrolled. Amplified material comprised TCR beta CDR3 regions derived from RNA transcripts. The workflow started with a first-round RT-PCR run with HTBI primers and then moved on to a second-round multiplex PCR. MiXCR, applied by TCRdb to the multiplex PCR reads, yields one record per CDR3 protein. The sample gives some 410,000 distinct CDR3 sequences, 20% to 25% of which show up once; around 3.1% is in the top ten. Whole-study findings and limits: Built on 13 signatures, a model told ophthalmopathy apart from stable hyperthyroidism with 85% to 90% sensitivity and around 80% specificity.

This clonotype has only a few counts. What it binds is not known. Looked up from germline, CDR1 is SNHLY and CDR2 is FYNNEI. The CDR3 is 14 amino acids. Trimming removed 4 bases from V and 1 base from J, with 10 bases in between. Material for sequencing was peripheral blood. V and J are TRBV2 and TRBJ2-5; the D gene is possibly TRBD1 (6 bases). This sequence was found in a woman aged 18-29 years with stable Graves' hyperthyroidism. The CDR3 region is CASSVEGVQETQYF. CDR3 sequence (DNA): TGTGCCAGCAGTGTAGAGGGGGTCCAAGAGACCCAGTACTTC.